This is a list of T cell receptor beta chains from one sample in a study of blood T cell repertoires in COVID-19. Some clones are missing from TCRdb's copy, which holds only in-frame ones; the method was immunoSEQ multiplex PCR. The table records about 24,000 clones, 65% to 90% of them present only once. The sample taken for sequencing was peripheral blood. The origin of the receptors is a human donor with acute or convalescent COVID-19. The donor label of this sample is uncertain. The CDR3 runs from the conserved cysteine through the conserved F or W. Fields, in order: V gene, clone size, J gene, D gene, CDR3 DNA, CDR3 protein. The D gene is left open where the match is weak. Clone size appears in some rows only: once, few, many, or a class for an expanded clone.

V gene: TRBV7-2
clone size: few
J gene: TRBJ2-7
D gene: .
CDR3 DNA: TGTGCCAGCAGCTTAGTTGGGACTGGCTACGAGCAGTACTTC
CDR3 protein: CASSLVGTGYEQYF

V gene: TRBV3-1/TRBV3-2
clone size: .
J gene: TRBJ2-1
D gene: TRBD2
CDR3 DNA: TGTGCCAGCAGTAGTGTAGTGACTAGCGGGAGGGATGAGCAGTTCTTC
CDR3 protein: CASSSVVTSGRDEQFF

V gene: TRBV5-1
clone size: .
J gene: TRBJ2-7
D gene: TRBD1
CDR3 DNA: TGCGCCAGCAGCTTGAGAGACAGGGGCGAGCAGTACTTC
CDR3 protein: CASSLRDRGEQYF

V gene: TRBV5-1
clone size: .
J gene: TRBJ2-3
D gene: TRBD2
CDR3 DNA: TGCGCCAGCAGCTTGGACCTAGCGGGAGGCCCAGATACGCAGTATTTT
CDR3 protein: CASSLDLAGGPDTQYF

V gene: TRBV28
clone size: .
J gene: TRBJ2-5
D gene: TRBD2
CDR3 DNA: TGTGCCAGCAGTTTAGGTGGACTAGCGGGAGATGAGCAGTACTTC
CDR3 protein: CASSLGGLAGDEQYF

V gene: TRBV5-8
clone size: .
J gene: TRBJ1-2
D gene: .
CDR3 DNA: TGTGCCAGCAGCTCCCGGACAGAACGCCTTGGCTACACCTTC
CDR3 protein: CASSSRTERLGYTF

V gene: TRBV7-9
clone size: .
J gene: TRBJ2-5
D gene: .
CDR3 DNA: TGTGCCAGCGGGGAACAGGGGACCCAGTACTTC
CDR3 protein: CASGEQGTQYF

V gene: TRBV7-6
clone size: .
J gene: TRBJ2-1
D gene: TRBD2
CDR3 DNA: TGTGCCAGCAGACAAGGACTAGCGGCCTACAATGAGCAGTTCTTC
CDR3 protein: CASRQGLAAYNEQFF

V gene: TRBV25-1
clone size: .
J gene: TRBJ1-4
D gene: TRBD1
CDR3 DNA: TGTGCCAGCAGTGAACCGGGGACAGGGGGAGTCAAACTGTTTTTT
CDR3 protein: CASSEPGTGGVKLFF

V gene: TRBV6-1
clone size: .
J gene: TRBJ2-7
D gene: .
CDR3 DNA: TGTGCCAGCAGTGAGAACAGGGGGGGTCCTTGGGAGCAGTACTTC
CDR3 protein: CASSENRGGPWEQYF

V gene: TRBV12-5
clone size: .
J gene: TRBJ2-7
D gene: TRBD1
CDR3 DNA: TGTGCTAGTGGTTTGGGATTCCGGACAGGGGGCGAGCAGTACTTC
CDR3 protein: CASGLGFRTGGEQYF

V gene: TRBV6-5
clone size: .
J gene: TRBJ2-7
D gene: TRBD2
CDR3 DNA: TGTGCCAGCAGCGGGGGACTAGCGGGAGTTGAGCAGTACTTC
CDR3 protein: CASSGGLAGVEQYF

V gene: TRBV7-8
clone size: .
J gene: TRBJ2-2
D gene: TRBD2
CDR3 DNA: TGTGCCAGCAGCTCGAGCGGGGGTTACACCGGGGAGCTGTTTTTT
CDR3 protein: CASSSSGGYTGELFF

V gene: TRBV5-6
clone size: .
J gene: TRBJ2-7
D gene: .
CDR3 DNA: TGTGCCAGCAGCTCCGAGACAGGCCCCTACGAGCAGTACTTC
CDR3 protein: CASSSETGPYEQYF

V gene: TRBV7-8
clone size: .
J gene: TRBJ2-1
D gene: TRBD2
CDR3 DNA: TGTGCCAGCAGCACGGGACTAGCGGGTCAGAGCTCCTACAATGAGCAGTTCTTC
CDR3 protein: CASSTGLAGQSSYNEQFF

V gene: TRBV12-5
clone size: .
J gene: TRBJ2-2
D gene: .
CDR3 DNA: TGTGCTAGTGGTTTGGCCCTGGCGCGCGGCGGGGAGCTGTTTTTT
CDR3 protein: CASGLALARGGELFF

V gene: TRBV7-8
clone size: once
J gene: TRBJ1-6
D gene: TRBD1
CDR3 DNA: TGTGCCAGCAGCATACGGGACAGGGTGCTAGGGTCACCCCTCCACTTT
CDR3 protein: CASSIRDRVLGSPLHF

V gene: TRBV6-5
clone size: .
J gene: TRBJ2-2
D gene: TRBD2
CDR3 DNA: TGTGCCAGCAAGAACGTAGCGGGACCCGGGGAGCTGTTTTTT
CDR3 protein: CASKNVAGPGELFF

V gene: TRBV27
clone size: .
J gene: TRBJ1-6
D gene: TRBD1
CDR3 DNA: TGTGCCAGCAGTCCTTTGCGACAGGGTAATTCACCCCTCCACTTT
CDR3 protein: CASSPLRQGNSPLHF

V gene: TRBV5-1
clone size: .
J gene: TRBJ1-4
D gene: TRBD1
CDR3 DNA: TGCGCCAGCAGCCGGTCCGGGACAGGGGTTCGAAATGAAAAACTGTTTTTT
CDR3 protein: CASSRSGTGVRNEKLFF

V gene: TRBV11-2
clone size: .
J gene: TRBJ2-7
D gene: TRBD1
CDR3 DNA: TGTGCCAGCAGCCCTAGACAGGGGAGGAGCGAGCAGTACTTC
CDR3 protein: CASSPRQGRSEQYF

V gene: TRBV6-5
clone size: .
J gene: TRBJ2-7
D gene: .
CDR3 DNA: TGTGCCAGTTTCGAACGGAGCTCCTACGAGCAGTACTTC
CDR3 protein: CASFERSSYEQYF

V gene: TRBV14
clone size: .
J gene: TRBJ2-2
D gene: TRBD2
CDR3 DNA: TGTGCCAGCAGTCGGACTAGCGGGGGCACCGAGAGAACCGGGGAGCTGTTTTTT
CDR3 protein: CASSRTSGGTERTGELFF

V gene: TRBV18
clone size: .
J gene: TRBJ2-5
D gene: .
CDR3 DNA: TGTGCCAGCTCACCCCATCAAGAGACCCAGTACTTC
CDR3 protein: CASSPHQETQYF

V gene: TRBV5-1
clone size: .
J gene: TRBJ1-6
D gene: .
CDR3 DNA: TGCGCCAGCAGCGGGGAGGGCCGGTATAATTCACCCCTCCACTTT
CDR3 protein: CASSGEGRYNSPLHF

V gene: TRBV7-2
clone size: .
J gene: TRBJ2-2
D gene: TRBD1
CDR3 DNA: TGTGCCAGCAGCCCGGACAGGGGGGGCACCGGGGAGCTGTTTTTT
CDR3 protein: CASSPDRGGTGELFF

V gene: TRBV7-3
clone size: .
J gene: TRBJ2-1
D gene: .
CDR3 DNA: TGTGCCAGCAGCTTAAGCAGTCATCGCGAGCAGTTCTTC
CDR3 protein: CASSLSSHREQFF

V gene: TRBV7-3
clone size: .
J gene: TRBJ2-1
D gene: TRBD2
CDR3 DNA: TGTGCCAGCAGCTTAAGCCTACTAGCGGGGGGCAATGAGCAGTTCTTC
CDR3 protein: CASSLSLLAGGNEQFF

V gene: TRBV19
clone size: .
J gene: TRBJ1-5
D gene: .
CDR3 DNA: TGTGCCAGTAGTGTGGGACTTTATAGCAATCAGCCCCAGCATTTT
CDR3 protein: CASSVGLYSNQPQHF

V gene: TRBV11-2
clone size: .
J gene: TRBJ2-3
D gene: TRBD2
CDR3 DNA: TGTGCCAGCAGCCCTCGGGGTAGCGGGTACACAGATACGCAGTATTTT
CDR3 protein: CASSPRGSGYTDTQYF

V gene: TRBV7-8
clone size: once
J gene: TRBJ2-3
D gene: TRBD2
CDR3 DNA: TGTGCCAGCAGCTTAGCGGATGGGGGGGGTACGCAGTATTTT
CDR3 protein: CASSLADGGGTQYF

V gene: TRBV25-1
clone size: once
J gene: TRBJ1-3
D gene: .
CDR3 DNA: TGTGCCAGCATCAGTGACAGGTCCTCTGGAAACACCATATATTTT
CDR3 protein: CASISDRSSGNTIYF

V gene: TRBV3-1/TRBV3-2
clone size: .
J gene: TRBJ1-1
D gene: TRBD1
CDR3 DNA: TGTGCCAGCAGCCAACAGGGGGCCCCTGAAGCTTTCTTT
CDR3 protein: CASSQQGAPEAFF

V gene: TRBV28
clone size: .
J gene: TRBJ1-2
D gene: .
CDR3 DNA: TGTGCCAGCAGTTATACGGGTGGCTACACCTTC
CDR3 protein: CASSYTGGYTF

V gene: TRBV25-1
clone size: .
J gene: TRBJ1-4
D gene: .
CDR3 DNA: TGTGCCAGCAGTGGGGGAATAGGGGTGCAGGAAAAACTGTTTTTT
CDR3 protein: CASSGGIGVQEKLFF

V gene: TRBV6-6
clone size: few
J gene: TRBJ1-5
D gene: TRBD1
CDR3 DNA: TGTGCCAGCAGAACCCGGGACAGAAATCAGCCCCAGCATTTT
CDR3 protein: CASRTRDRNQPQHF

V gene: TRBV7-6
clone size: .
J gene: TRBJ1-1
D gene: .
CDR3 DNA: TGTGCCAGCAGCTTAGTTAGTGAAGCTTTCTTT
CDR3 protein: CASSLVSEAFF

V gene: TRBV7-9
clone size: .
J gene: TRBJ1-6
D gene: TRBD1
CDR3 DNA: TGTGCCAGCAGCTACGGGACAGGGAATTCACCCCTCCACTTT
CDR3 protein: CASSYGTGNSPLHF

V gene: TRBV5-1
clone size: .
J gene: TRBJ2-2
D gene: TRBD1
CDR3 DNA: TGCGCCAGCAGCTCACAGGGGGGAAACACCGGGGAGCTGTTTTTT
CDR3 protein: CASSSQGGNTGELFF

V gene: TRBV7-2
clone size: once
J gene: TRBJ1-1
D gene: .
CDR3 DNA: TGTGCCAGCAGCCTAGTGGAGGTAGTGCACACTGAAGCTTTCTTT
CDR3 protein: CASSLVEVVHTEAFF

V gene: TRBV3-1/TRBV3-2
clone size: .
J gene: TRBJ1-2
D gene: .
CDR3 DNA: TGTGCCAGCAGCCAAGAGCCCCTATGGGGCCCCCCCGGCTACACCTTC
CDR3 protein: CASSQEPLWGPPGYTF

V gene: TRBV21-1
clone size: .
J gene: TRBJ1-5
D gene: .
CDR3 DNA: TGTGCCAGCAGCAAAGCGCTTACCAGGGGTCAGCAGCCCCAGCATTTT
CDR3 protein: CASSKALTRGQQPQHF

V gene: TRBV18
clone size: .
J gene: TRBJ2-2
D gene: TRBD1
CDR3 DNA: TGTGCCAGCTCACCACAGGCGTTGAACAGGGGTAACACCGGGGAGCTGTTTTTT
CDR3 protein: CASSPQALNRGNTGELFF